These 19 T cell receptor beta chains came from one sample sequenced in a study of breast tumors, draining lymph nodes, adjacent tissues. Breast cancer patients provided tissue from their axillary draining lymph nodes. TCRdb itself ran the multiplex PCR reads through MiXCR, one entry per CDR3 protein. This sample yields under 150,000 distinct CDR3 sequences, of which just under 20% are seen a single time; 3% to 4% belongs to the top ten. Sequencing input: axillary lymph node tissue. These receptors all come from a female donor with breast cancer. Some clones in this sample may be carry-over from other donors' samples.

This rearrangement joins TRBV3-1 to TRBJ2-5; D gene uncertain. The ends were cut back, 0 bases at V and 5 bases at J, with 13 bases in the middle. The CDR3 runs to 15 residues. The germline gives CDR1 LGHDT, CDR2 YNNKEL (reference sequence). The CDR3 coding sequence is TGTGCCAGCAGCCAAGAATTTGGGATTGGGGAGACCCAGTACTTC. This codes for CASSQEFGIGETQYF.

This clonotype was seen repeatedly, ten times or more. The V call is TRBV5-5, the J call TRBJ1-3, with D possibly TRBD1 on 5 matching bases. Germline CDR1 is SGHKS and CDR2 is YYEKEE (reference sequence). Trimming took off 4 bases at V and 4 bases at J, with 12 bases between the two ends. The CDR3 contains 14 residues. The DNA of the CDR3 is TGTGCCAGCAGCCAAGACAGACCCGGAAACACCATATATTTT. This codes for CASSQDRPGNTIYF.

This clonotype has ten or more counts. This sequence joins TRBV25-1 and TRBJ2-7, with 7 bases fitting TRBD1. The CDR3 runs to 14 residues. V shed 6 bases, J shed 1 base, and the junction held 6 bases outside the gene matches. CDR1 and CDR2 from the germline V gene are MGHDK and SYGVNS. The CDR3 loop is CASSRQGSSYEQYF. The CDR3 nucleotides are TGTGCCAGCAGCCGACAGGGATCGTCCTACGAGCAGTACTTC.

This clonotype showed up many times. The chain combines TRBV3-1 with TRBJ2-3; D is possibly TRBD1 (5 bases). CDR1 and CDR2 (germline): LGHDT, YNNKEL (reference sequence). Trimming took 2 bases from V and 4 from J, leaving 10 bases between them. The CDR3 length is 14 residues. The CDR3 DNA is TGTGCCAGCAGCCAACAGGTCAGGGCAGATACGCAGTATTTT. Its protein product is CASSQQVRADTQYF.

This clonotype was recorded many times. V is TRBV2 and J is TRBJ2-1; TRBD1 matches at 8 bases. The CDR3 sequence is 13 residues long. After removal of 4 bases from V and 7 bases from J, the junction contained 3 bases not matched to a gene. Germline V lookup: CDR1 SNHLY, CDR2 FYNNEI. The CDR3 here is CASSVDRGNEQFF. Written as DNA, the CDR3 is TGTGCCAGCAGTGTCGACAGGGGAAATGAGCAGTTCTTC. The whole variable domain, remainder taken from reference TRBV2 and TRBJ2-1, is EPEVTQTPSHQVTQMGQEVILRCVPISNHLYFYWYRQILGQKVEFLVSFYNNEISEKSEIFDDQFSVERPDGSNFTLKIRSTKLEDSAMYFCASSVDRGNEQFFGPGTRLTVL.

This clonotype was found once. The junction differs from germline at one of its ends, possibly a read error. The gene calls are TRBV19 and TRBJ1-4; 10 bases line up with TRBD1. Germline lookup yields CDR1 LNHDA and CDR2 SQIVND (reference sequence). This CDR3 has 17 amino acids. The CDR3 DNA reads TGTGCCAGTGGTATTCGCCGGATCGGGACAGGGGATGAAAAACTGTTTTTT. Protein: CASGIRRIGTGDEKLFF.

Details on this clonotype: Just one base apart from a much larger clone, this may be a read error. The rearrangement links TRBV24-1 to TRBJ2-1; 8 bases agree with TRBD2. Trimming took 1 base from V and 9 from J; bases not matched to a gene: 7. CDR1 and CDR2 (germline): KGHDR, SFDVKD. The CDR3 is 15 residues long. CDR3 residues: CATSDFNGGAIEQFF. The DNA of the CDR3 is TGTGCCACCAGTGATTTCAACGGGGGGGCGATTGAGCAGTTCTTC.

This clonotype was recorded many times. V gene TRBV6-1 combines with J gene TRBJ2-7; D not certain. Germline-derived CDR1 and CDR2 are MNHNS and SASEGT. Trimming took off 6 bases at V and 0 bases at J, with 6 bases between the two ends. The CDR3 contains 12 residues. CDR3 nucleotides: TGTGCCAGCAGGAGCTACTCCTACGAGCAGTACTTC. Protein sequence: CASRSYSYEQYF.

There are a few counts of this clonotype. The chain has TRBV6-1 and TRBJ2-5; 14 bases fit TRBD2. CDR1 is MNHNS and CDR2 is SASEGT in the germline V gene. CDR3 length equals 15 residues. Losses at the gene ends were 4 bases for V and 2 bases for J; bases not matched to a gene: 0. The CDR3 sequence is CASSGLAGGQETQYF. CDR3 coding DNA: TGTGCCAGCAGTGGACTAGCGGGGGGGCAAGAGACCCAGTACTTC.

J is TRBJ1-5 and V is TRBV6-1; tentative D call: TRBD1 (5 bases). V shed 0 bases and J shed 4 bases, with 13 bases lying between them. Germline V gene sequence: CDR1 MNHNS, CDR2 SASEGT. This CDR3 spans 16 amino acids. CDR3 sequence reads: CASSEAFGNRNQPQHF. In DNA form, the CDR3 reads TGTGCCAGCAGTGAAGCTTTCGGAAACAGGAATCAGCCCCAGCATTTT.

The sample holds many counts of this clonotype. The chain has TRBV7-8 and TRBJ2-7; the D call may be TRBD1 or TRBD2 (5 bases each). The germline CDR1 and CDR2 sequences are SGHVS and FQNEAQ. The germline V and J ends were trimmed by 2 bases and 6 bases, with 17 bases remaining between them. The CDR3 is 15 amino acids. CDR3 residues: CASSLSISRDLEQYF. In nucleotides, the CDR3 is TGTGCCAGCAGCTTAAGTATATCCCGGGACCTCGAGCAGTACTTC.

On this clonotype itself: A read error may be the cause here, since a much bigger clone is one base away. The J gene is TRBJ2-1, the V gene TRBV11-2; TRBD2 matches 12 bases. Looked up from germline, CDR1 is SGHAT and CDR2 is FQNNGV. The CDR3 runs to 15 residues. With 8 bases clipped from V and 3 bases from J, the junction kept 5 bases outside the gene matches. CDR3 sequence (DNA): TGTGCCAGCGGCTGGACTAGCGGGGTCTACAATGAGCAGTTCTTC. It translates to CASGWTSGVYNEQFF.

V usage is TRBV6-5 and J usage is TRBJ2-5; no definite D call. The CDR3 consists of 13 residues. V was shortened by 4 bases and J by 7 bases, with 13 bases between the two germline ends. Germline values: CDR1 MNHEY, CDR2 SVGAGI. CDR3 region: CASSSADWGTQYF. The DNA of the CDR3 is TGTGCCAGCAGTTCTGCGGATTGGGGGACCCAGTACTTC.

In this sample, this clonotype turned up many times. The chain links TRBV7-2 to TRBJ2-1; TRBD2 matches at 8 bases. The CDR3 extends over 14 amino acids. Germline trimming cut 5 bases from V and 9 bases from J; bases unmatched to any gene: 9. Germline V lookup: CDR1 SGHTA, CDR2 FQGNSA. In DNA form, the CDR3 reads TGTGCCAGCAGCCCGCCGACTAGCGTAGGTGAGCAGTTCTTC. It yields the protein CASSPPTSVGEQFF.

The chain combines TRBV9 with TRBJ1-2; TRBD1 agrees at 10 bases. This CDR3 spans 15 amino acids. Trimming removed 4 bases from V and 6 bases from J; junction bases left unmatched: 9. Looked up from germline, CDR1 is SGDLS and CDR2 is YYNGEE. The CDR3 loop is CASSKLDRGQNGYTF. CDR3 sequence (DNA): TGTGCCAGCAGCAAACTCGACAGGGGGCAAAATGGCTACACCTTC.

In regard to this clonotype: This sequence may be a read error, since a much larger clone differs from it by one base. Since no conserved phenylalanine or tryptophan closes the CDR3, a read error is the likely cause. V gene TRBV6-5 combines with J gene TRBJ2-1; D possibly uses TRBD1 or TRBD2 (5 bases each). Trimming took 5 bases from V and 5 from J, leaving 13 bases between them. This CDR3 is 14 amino acids long. CDR1 and CDR2 (germline): MNHEY, SVGAGI. CDR3 sequence: CASSPLGADNEQFL. The CDR3 DNA reads as TGTGCCAGCAGTCCCCTCGGGGCAGACAATGAGCAGTTCCTC.

This clonotype came up many times. V usage is TRBV9 and J usage is TRBJ2-7; D perhaps matches TRBD2 (5 bases). Germline V lookup: CDR1 SGDLS, CDR2 YYNGEE. There are 13 residues in the CDR3. V shed 3 bases and J shed 6 bases, with 13 bases lying between them. CDR3 nucleotides: TGTGCCAGCAGCGCCGACTACTCCCTCGAGCAGTACTTC. Translation: CASSADYSLEQYF. The whole variable domain, filled in from reference TRBV9 and TRBJ2-7, reads DSGVTQTPKHLITATGQRVTLRCSPRSGDLSVYWYQQSLDQGLQFLIQYYNGEERAKGNILERFSAQQFPDLHSELNLSSLELGDSALYFCASSADYSLEQYFGPGTRLTVT.

The sample holds many counts of this clonotype. The V gene is TRBV6-5, the J gene TRBJ1-2; 9 positions agree with TRBD1. CDR3 length equals 15 residues. Germline CDR1 is MNHEY and CDR2 is SVGAGI. J lost 3 bases, V lost 6 bases, and 8 bases had no gene match. CDR3 in amino acids: CASSSTGGADYGYTF. CDR3 coding DNA: TGTGCCAGCAGCTCTACAGGGGGCGCGGACTATGGCTACACCTTC.

This clonotype showed up many times. This chain uses TRBV7-9 with TRBJ2-7; no reliable D call. CDR3 size: 14 residues. Germline lookup yields CDR1 SEHNR and CDR2 FQNEAQ (reference sequence). V dropped 1 base and J dropped 5 bases, with 12 bases sitting between them. CDR3 DNA: TGTGCCAGCAGCTTAGGAGTACGACATAACGAGCAGTACTTC. Translation: CASSLGVRHNEQYF.